This TCR beta chain was obtained from a study of T cells of healthy individuals. Germline V gives CDR1 ENHRY, CDR2 SYGVKD. The V and J ends lost 6 bases and 2 bases, in that order; junction bases with no gene match: 5. This CDR3 is 14 amino acids long. TCRdb recomputed calls from the 5' RACE reads with MiXCR, one row per CDR3 protein. The sample includes more than 85,000 distinct CDR3 sequences, under 20% seen only once; the top ten take 6% to 8%. The clonotype was recovered from a human donor in good health. The chain carries TRBV10-3 and TRBJ2-7; TRBD1 aligns across 9 bases. Written as DNA, the CDR3 is TGTGCCATCAGGGGGGACAGGGATACCTACGAGCAGTACTTC. Translation gives CAIRGDRDTYEQYF.